The text below deals with one T cell receptor (beta chain). Its antigen is unknown. No quality values exist for individual bases; no much larger clone is one base distant. The data belong to a study of shared clonotypes between healthy human individuals (dated by TCRdb to the early 2020s). Some background on the complete study: A couple of women and three men aged 18 to 49 years were included in the cohort. For each donor, three plates each were used for CD4 naive and CD4 memory, two plates were used for CD8 naive, and one plate was used for CD8 memory. To estimate repertoire size and how much clonotypes are shared between individuals, the study performed deep sequencing of blood TCR repertoires from 4 to 6 healthy adults. To increase sequencing depth and limit assay-specific biases, TCR repertoire library preparation and sequencing were carried out by different laboratories using diverse techniques. Each donor's leukapheresis produced roughly between about 0.9 and 9.5 billion PBMCs. General conclusions and limits of the study: Sampling was restricted to blood, and TCR repertoires in tissue are likely to differ from TCR repertoires in blood. Because the study included a small number of donors, the genetic and exposure-history diversity represented was limited. Naive subsets generally had larger estimated clonotype richness than memory subsets did. Pairwise subsampling indicated that sequencing depth was expected to affect the degree of clonotype sharing among donors. Incomplete sequencing was indicated by rarefaction of sorted-subset datasets, despite the large sequencing depth. Across a handful of donors, approximately 5% of naive CD4, approximately 3.6% of naive CD8, about 2% of memory CD4, and about 0.44% of memory CD8 clonotypes were shared. Higher generation probabilities were observed for clonotypes shared by all four sorted-subset donors than for non-shared clonotypes.

From the cysteine up to the phenylalanine, the CDR3 has a length of 17 residues. The sequence is cut down to CDR3 DNA, 51 bases in frame from base 1. Trimming takes 0 bases off V and 7 bases off J; junction bases not matched to a gene: 10. The germline V gene provides CDR1 SGHRS and CDR2 YFSETQ. TCR CDR3 regions were amplified from genomic DNA by multiplex PCR using the deep immunoSEQ assay. Extracted genomic DNA from each cell subset was spread evenly across all wells of several immunoSEQ 96-well plates, with each plate serving as a replicate. For sorted subsets, about 200 ng genomic DNA, equal to approximately 30,000 T cell genomes, was loaded into each replicate PCR. Purified libraries were quantified with a Qubit 3.0 fluorometer, sized on a Bioanalyzer 2100, and re-quantified with the KAPA Library Quantification kit. Each immunoSEQ 96-well plate was sequenced on its own single-read 150-cycle Illumina NextSeq 550 flow cell. The published analysis was carried out like this. Because only junctional sequences without quality scores were contained in the immunoSEQ output, filtering matching that applied to full-length reads could not be performed. To assign V/J genes and CDR3, sequences were annotated using PyIR, a Python wrapper for IgBLAST v1.9, with IMGT germline references. Reads were filtered out if the reads had weak V/J assignments (E-value above 1e-6), no CDR3, stop codons, out-of-frame junctions, or ambiguous translated residues. V3J clonotypes were defined as sequences sharing the same inferred V gene, J gene, and CDR3 amino acid sequence. Percentage overlap between repertoires was computed as shared unique clonotypes divided by the size of the smaller repertoire. Richness of each repertoire was evaluated using RTK rarefaction, the Chao1 estimator, and Recon v2.1 estimates of unobserved clonotypes. For all TCRbeta clonotypes obtained by the gDNA method from four donors, generation probabilities were computed with OLGA. Sourced from immuneACCESS, this table was stored by TCRdb with only in-frame sequences that have V and J called. A share of the clones is absent; for the studies checked, an unresolved V gene accounts for under half, and the remainder has no known explanation. The V and J calls and clone size are taken from that table; D and trimming were inferred from the DNA. This sample is represented by around 2.5 million clones; roughly 93% of them were singletons. 0.36% of the sample rests with the top ten.

Healthy HIV-negative adults with no recently reported acute infections or vaccinations were included as donors. Only Caucasian adults living in Nashville, Tennessee, USA were represented among the donors. CD4+ T cells were enriched through magnetic negative selection, after which naive cells were positively selected on CD45RA and the remaining negative fraction served as the memory subset. Blood was obtained by leukapheresis, after which PBMCs were separated by Ficoll-Histopaque density gradient centrifugation and cryopreserved in liquid nitrogen vapor phase. Analytical flow cytometry was used to check the purity and quantity of every magnetically sorted T cell population. From each sorted fraction, genomic DNA was isolated and quantified by UV absorbance on a Nanodrop 2000c.

This sequence was found in a man younger than 35 in good health. Some clones in this sample may be carry-over from other donors' samples. The chain is encoded by TRBV5-1 joined to TRBJ2-1; 10 nucleotides in the junction match TRBD1. The sequencing input was naive CD4+ T cells from PBMCs. The label giving this sample's cell subset or site can be read as: CD45RA+ positively selected. The DNA sequence is TGCGCCAGCAGCTTGGCCGTAAGACAGGGGGCTGGAAATGAGCAGTTCTTC. This is translated as CASSLAVRQGAGNEQFF.